This section outlines one TCR beta chain sequence together with its context. Antigen unknown. The data derive from a study of cytomegalovirus exposure and HLA in healthy donors. The study ran its PCR with 60 Vbeta and 13 Jbeta primers. The table came from immunoSEQ multiplex PCR; TCRdb's copy has only in-frame clones and leaves some out. The sample includes 55,000 to 70,000 clones, around 64% seen only once; the top ten take roughly 3%. CDR3 length: 18 amino acids. J was trimmed by 3 bases and V by 3 bases; bases with no gene match: 8. Germline assignment: CDR1 LNHDA and CDR2 SQIVND (reference sequence). Whereas donors were nominally healthy upon sampling, unrecorded immune exposures were probable. Study conclusions and caveats: In vitro, a few CMV-associated chains proved specific for CMV antigens. Association of under 20,000 TCR beta sequences with HLA alleles was found at 0.05 false discovery rate in a later analysis.

The sample taken for sequencing was PBMCs. The chain uses TRBV19 and TRBJ2-3; 14 nucleotides agree with TRBD2. The receptor was derived from a woman aged 50 to 60 in good health and CMV-seronegative. The CDR3 region has the DNA TGTGCCAGTAGTATCCTCGGGACTAGCGGGAGTAAAACAGATACGCAGTATTTT. The encoded protein is CASSILGTSGSKTDTQYF.